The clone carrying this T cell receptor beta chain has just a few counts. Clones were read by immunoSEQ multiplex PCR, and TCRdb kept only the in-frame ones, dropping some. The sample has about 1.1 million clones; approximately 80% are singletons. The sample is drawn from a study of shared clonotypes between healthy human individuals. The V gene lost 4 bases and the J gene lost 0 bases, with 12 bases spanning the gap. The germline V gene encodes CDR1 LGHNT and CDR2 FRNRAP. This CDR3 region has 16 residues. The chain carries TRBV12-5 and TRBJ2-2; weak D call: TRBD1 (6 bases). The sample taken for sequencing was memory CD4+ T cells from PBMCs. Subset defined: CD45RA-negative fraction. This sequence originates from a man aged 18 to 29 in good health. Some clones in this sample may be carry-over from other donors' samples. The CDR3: CASGYGQLSNTGELFF. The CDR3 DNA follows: TGTGCTAGTGGTTACGGACAGCTGTCGAACACCGGGGAGCTGTTTTTT.